This T cell receptor beta chain was identified during a study of blood T cell repertoires in COVID-19. Study context: COVID-19 samples, acute and convalescent, were from the United States, Italy and Spain. Sources were T cells, B-cell-depleted T cells, or PBMCs; the material itself was cDNA or gDNA.

The CDR3 length is 16 residues. Germline V CDR1 and CDR2: SGHNT, YYREEE (reference sequence). J was trimmed by 5 bases and V by 4 bases; bases with no gene match: 7. In the source study's methods: Amplifying reference gene primers gave estimates of nucleated cell counts. Repertoires were generated with immunoSEQ multiplex PCR, while TCRdb's copy carries only in-frame clones and drops some. V, J and clone size were drawn from that table, and D and trimming were deduced from the DNA. Of tens of thousands of clones in the sample, 88% were seen once. Material: peripheral blood. The rearrangement joins TRBV5-4 to TRBJ2-2; TRBD1 agrees at 11 bases. This clonotype originated in a woman of 80 years or more with active or convalescent COVID-19. CDR3 region: CASSGTGGIRTGELFF. The CDR3 DNA reads as TGTGCCAGCAGCGGGACAGGGGGAATTCGGACCGGGGAGCTGTTTTTT. Combining the CDR3 with reference TRBV5-4 and TRBJ2-2 gives the whole variable domain ETGVTQSPTHLIKTRGQQVTLRCSSQSGHNTVSWYQQALGQGPQFIFQYYREEENGRGNFPPRFSGLQFPNYSSELNVNALELDDSALYLCASSGTGGIRTGELFFGEGSRLTVL.